These 23 T cell receptor beta chains came from one sample sequenced in a study of blood T cell repertoires in COVID-19. Clones were read by immunoSEQ multiplex PCR, and TCRdb kept only the in-frame ones, dropping some. The sample holds some 100,000 clones; roughly 80% are singletons and the top ten take 4% to 5.5%. Sequenced material: peripheral blood. These receptor sequences come from a man aged 55 to 70 with acute or convalescent COVID-19.

This clone was picked up a small number of times. The chain joins TRBV12-3 or TRBV12-4 to TRBJ2-1; D is ambiguous. Trimming removed 8 bases at V and 8 bases at J, with 10 bases between. The length of the CDR3 is 11 residues. This chain's CDR3 is CASGYRDEQFF. CDR3 nucleotides: TGTGCCAGCGGATACAGAGATGAGCAGTTCTTC.

The chain is built from TRBV11-2 and TRBJ1-2; possible D gene TRBD1, 6 bases. Per the germline V gene, CDR1 is SGHAT and CDR2 is FQNNGV. V was trimmed by 1 base and J by 2 bases, leaving 14 bases between them. This CDR3 spans 16 amino acids. This CDR3 reads CASSLGRGTKNYGYTF. The CDR3, as DNA: TGTGCCAGCAGCTTAGGCAGGGGCACTAAGAACTATGGCTACACCTTC.

The chain carries TRBV2 and TRBJ2-2; TRBD2 might be the D (6 bases). Germline CDR1 SNHLY, CDR2 FYNNEI. V was shortened by 6 bases and J by 4 bases, with 12 bases between the two germline ends. This CDR3 is built from 14 residues. For the CDR3, the DNA is TGTGCCAGCAGCCCCCGGACTATCACCGGGGAGCTGTTTTTT. This translates into CASSPRTITGELFF.

This clone was picked up a small number of times. The gene calls are TRBV18 and TRBJ2-7; D is possibly TRBD2 (5 bases). Trimming took off 2 bases at V and 3 bases at J, with 5 bases between the two ends. Germline lookup yields CDR1 KGHSH and CDR2 LQKENI. This CDR3 region has 12 residues. The CDR3 reads CASSPGGYEQYF. The CDR3 DNA reads as TGTGCCAGCTCACCAGGAGGCTACGAGCAGTACTTC.

The rearrangement links TRBV29-1 to TRBJ2-6, with D maybe TRBD1 (6 bases). V was shortened by 0 bases and J by 2 bases, with 11 bases between the two germline ends. The CDR3 has 16 amino acids. Germline CDR1 is SQVTM and CDR2 is ANQGSEA. CDR3 residues: CSVEDHNRAGANVLTF. The CDR3 region has the DNA TGCAGCGTTGAAGATCACAACAGGGCTGGGGCCAACGTCCTGACTTTC.

The J gene is TRBJ1-1, the V gene TRBV7-9, with D perhaps TRBD1 (5 bases). CDR3 length equals 15 residues. Trimming removed 4 bases at V and 4 bases at J, with 16 bases between. Germline CDR1 is SEHNR and CDR2 is FQNEAQ (reference sequence). In nucleotides, the CDR3 is TGTGCCAGCAGCTACCCCCCCCAGGGTACCACTGAAGCTTTCTTT. This encodes CASSYPPQGTTEAFF.

This clone appeared a few times. V gene TRBV19 combines with J gene TRBJ1-2, with D possibly TRBD1 on 6 matching bases. The length of the CDR3 is 13 residues. The germline CDR1 and CDR2 sequences are LNHDA and SQIVND (reference sequence). Trimming removed 3 bases from V and 4 bases from J, with 9 bases in between. CDR3 in DNA: TGTGCCAGTAGTATCCGGGACACCTATGGCTACACCTTC. The encoded protein is CASSIRDTYGYTF.

This clone was counted a single time. The chain joins TRBV5-8 to TRBJ2-7; a weak D match, TRBD1 (6 bases). The germline V gene encodes CDR1 SGHTS and CDR2 YDEGEE. V was shortened by 1 base and J by 5 bases, with 16 bases between the two germline ends. The CDR3 covers 15 residues. DNA of the CDR3: TGTGCCAGCAGCTTGTTTGGGACACTACGGGACGAGCAGTACTTC. Encoded protein: CASSLFGTLRDEQYF.

This chain uses TRBV29-1 with TRBJ2-3, with D unresolved. CDR1 and CDR2 from the germline V gene are SQVTM and ANQGSEA. There are 14 residues in the CDR3. Trimming removed 0 bases from V and 0 bases from J, with 7 bases in between. The CDR3 DNA follows: TGCAGCGTTGAAGACAGGCCTAGCACAGATACGCAGTATTTT. Amino acid sequence: CSVEDRPSTDTQYF.

This clone was seen a few times. The chain has TRBV3-1 (or the pseudogene TRBV3-2) and TRBJ2-4; 13 bases line up with TRBD2. Germline V gene data show CDR1 as LGHDT and CDR2 as YNNKEL (reference sequence). V was pared by 0 bases and J by 2 bases, with 13 bases of the junction left unmatched. CDR3 length: 21 residues. The CDR3 sequence is CASSQDRAKGLAGATKNIQYF. CDR3 coding DNA: TGTGCCAGCAGCCAAGACAGAGCGAAAGGACTAGCGGGAGCAACCAAAAACATTCAGTACTTC.

As to this clone: Sequence at one end of the junction differs from germline and may be a read error. This chain uses TRBV7-2 with TRBJ2-1, with 11 bases matching TRBD2. This CDR3 contains 17 residues. The germline V gene has CDR1 SGHTA and CDR2 FQGNSA. The CDR3: CASSLVSLAGAYNEQFF. In DNA form, the CDR3 reads TGTGCCAGCAGCTTAGTCTCACTAGCGGGAGCCTATAATGAGCAGTTCTTC. Using reference TRBV7-2 and TRBJ2-1 for the parts outside the CDR3, the full variable domain is GAGVSQSPSNKVTEKGKDVELRCDPISGHTALYWYRQSLGQGLEFLIYFQGNSAPDKSGLPSDRFSAERTGGSVSTLTIQRTQQEDSAVYLCASSLVSLAGAYNEQFFGPGTRLTVL.

The chain recombines TRBV5-1 with TRBJ2-7; D might be TRBD1 (6 bases). CDR3 length equals 17 residues. Germline CDR1 and CDR2: SGHRS and YFSETQ. V lost 0 bases, J lost 0 bases, and 16 bases lay in between. The CDR3 loop is CASSLVPRQESSYEQYF. The DNA for the CDR3 is TGCGCCAGCAGCTTGGTACCCCGACAGGAGAGCTCCTACGAGCAGTACTTC.

The J gene is TRBJ2-5, the V gene TRBV6-2 or TRBV6-3, with a tentative D call TRBD2 (6 bases). CDR3 size: 15 residues. V lost 2 bases, J lost 1 base, and 11 bases lay in between. Germline-derived CDR1 and CDR2 are MNHEY and SVGEGT. CDR3 protein: CASSYVDYPQETQYF. The CDR3 DNA reads TGTGCCAGCAGTTACGTGGACTACCCCCAAGAGACCCAGTACTTC.

The CDR3 protein is CASSRQGGDTEAFF. The CDR3 DNA follows: TGTGCCAGCAGCAGACAGGGGGGGGACACTGAAGCTTTCTTT. The chain uses TRBV7-2 and TRBJ1-1; 9 nucleotides align to TRBD1. This CDR3 is 14 amino acids long. Germline CDR1 is SGHTA and CDR2 is FQGNSA. V trimming: 5 bases; J trimming: 3 bases; junction bases outside the gene matches: 4.

V usage is TRBV7-6 and J usage is TRBJ2-5; D is unclear. The CDR3 totals 15 residues. The germline V and J ends were trimmed by 4 bases and 4 bases, with 16 bases remaining between them. Germline V gene lookup returns CDR1 SGHVS and CDR2 FNYEAQ. Written as DNA, the CDR3 is TGTGCCAGCAGCTCCGCCGCGGCTTCGCTAGAGACCCAGTACTTC. It yields the protein CASSSAAASLETQYF.

The CDR3 bases are TGTGCCAGCAGCATAGGAGGGAAGGTGGGACAAGAGACCCAGTACTTC. Its protein product is CASSIGGKVGQETQYF. V and J are TRBV5-6 and TRBJ2-5, with D maybe TRBD2 (6 bases). The CDR3 sequence is 16 residues long. V gave up 4 bases and J gave up 2 bases, with 18 bases separating them. Germline CDR1 reads SGHDT; CDR2 reads YYEEEE.

This CDR3 is CASSPQGDEQYF. The CDR3 DNA is TGTGCCAGCAGTCCACAGGGGGACGAGCAGTACTTC. This chain connects TRBV12-3 or TRBV12-4 to TRBJ2-7; 8 bases line up with TRBD1. The trim removed 5 bases at V and 5 bases at J, leaving 2 bases unmatched. The CDR3 contains 12 residues.

The chain uses TRBV2 and TRBJ1-1, with D possibly being TRBD1 (5 bases). This CDR3 is built from 15 residues. CDR1 is SNHLY and CDR2 is FYNNEI in the germline V gene. V lost 6 bases and J lost 1, with 15 bases in between. The CDR3 coding sequence is TGTGCCAGCAGGGGAAAAGGGACTCGGAACACTGAAGCTTTCTTT. Residues: CASRGKGTRNTEAFF.

The chain links TRBV28 to TRBJ2-7, with 7 nucleotides matching TRBD1. The length of the CDR3 is 13 residues. Losses at the gene ends were 6 bases for V and 6 bases for J; bases not matched to a gene: 8. Per germline, CDR1 MDHEN and CDR2 SYDVKM. In DNA, the CDR3 is TGTGCCAGCAGGCAGGGGGACCTCGGCGAGCAGTACTTC. This codes for CASRQGDLGEQYF.

The genes are TRBV9 and TRBJ2-2; D gene unclear. CDR3 length: 14 amino acids. Germline V lookup: CDR1 SGDLS, CDR2 YYNGEE. The V end lost 3 bases, the J end lost 5 bases, and 11 bases lay between the germline ends. CDR3 sequence: CASSASPLTGELFF. CDR3 DNA sequence: TGTGCCAGCAGCGCAAGCCCCTTAACCGGGGAGCTGTTTTTT.

The J gene is TRBJ2-5, the V gene TRBV27; D may be TRBD1 (7 bases). Germline V gene lookup returns CDR1 MNHEY and CDR2 SMNVEV (reference sequence). The V end lost 5 bases, the J end lost 1 base, and 17 bases lay between the germline ends. The CDR3 length is 16 residues. Written as DNA, the CDR3 is TGTGCCAGCAGTCGAGGGGGCTTTAGCGGCCAAGAGACCCAGTACTTC. This sequence encodes CASSRGGFSGQETQYF.

In DNA form, the CDR3 reads TGTGCCAGCTCACGGGTTAATCAGGACACTGAAGCTTTCTTT. It codes for CASSRVNQDTEAFF. This chain uses TRBV18 with TRBJ1-1, with D unclear. Per germline, CDR1 KGHSH and CDR2 LQKENI. The V and J ends lost 4 bases and 3 bases respectively, with 12 bases between them. The CDR3 has 14 amino acids.

This clone was seen a handful of times. The chain carries TRBV5-6 and TRBJ1-2, with 7 positions matching TRBD1. This CDR3 has 15 residues. V dropped 3 bases and J dropped 6; count of bases not matched to a gene: 11. In germline, CDR1 is SGHDT, CDR2 YYEEEE. Written as DNA, the CDR3 is TGTGCCAGCAGCTCCAGAGGGGGCGGCGTTCATGGCTACACCTTC. Amino acid sequence: CASSSRGGGVHGYTF.